One sample yielded the 19 T cell receptor beta chains listed below, sequenced in a study of T cells in Graves' hyperthyroidism and ophthalmopathy. Using RNA transcripts as the source, TCR beta CDR3 regions were amplified. Initially, a first-round RT-PCR of the TCR CDR3 employed the HTBI primer set. TCRdb used MiXCR to reprocess the multiplex PCR reads, holding one entry per CDR3 protein. The data hold around 200,000 distinct CDR3 sequences, with about a sixth observed a single time. The source material was blood. The receptors come from a woman aged 50 to 60 with Graves' hyperthyroidism.

This clonotype was recorded at least ten times. This chain connects TRBV20-1 to TRBJ1-1, with TRBD1 matching 8 bases. The CDR3 runs 13 residues. Trimming cost V 7 bases and J 3 bases; bases outside gene matches: 7. Per the germline V gene, CDR1 is DFQATT and CDR2 is SNEGSKA (reference sequence). CDR3 DNA: TGCAGTGGCGCACCGACAGGGGACACTGAAGCTTTCTTT. Encoded protein: CSGAPTGDTEAFF.

This clonotype has only a few counts. A much larger clonotype is one base distant, so this may be a read error. No conserved phenylalanine or tryptophan is present at the end of the CDR3, so a read error is the likely explanation. CDR3 bases: TGTGCCAGCAGCAAACCCGGGACAGCTGGAAACACCATATATCTT. As protein: CASSKPGTAGNTIYL. This chain connects TRBV6-1 to TRBJ1-3; 7 bases match TRBD1. V shed 6 bases and J 2 bases; nucleotides not matched to a gene: 7. The CDR3 has 15 residues. The germline gives CDR1 MNHNS, CDR2 SASEGT.

In its sample, this clonotype was seen many times. The chain recombines TRBV5-6 with TRBJ2-5, with a weak D call TRBD1 (6 bases). The CDR3 loop spans 13 amino acids. The germline V gene encodes CDR1 SGHDT and CDR2 YYEEEE. The V end was cut by 0 bases, the J end by 5 bases, with 8 bases between. This CDR3 is CASSLDQGETQYF. Here the CDR3 DNA reads TGTGCCAGCAGCTTGGACCAGGGGGAGACCCAGTACTTC. Variable domain in full (rest from reference TRBV5-6 and TRBJ2-5): DAGVTQSPTHLIKTRGQQVTLRCSPKSGHDTVSWYQQALGQGPQFIFQYYEEEERQRGNFPDRFSGHQFPNYSSELNVNALLLGDSALYLCASSLDQGETQYFGPGTRLLVL.

For this clonotype: A much more abundant neighbour one base away suggests this may be a read error. V and J are TRBV15 and TRBJ2-3, with D perhaps matching TRBD1 (6 bases). Per the germline V gene, CDR1 is LNHNV and CDR2 is YYDKDF (reference sequence). CDR3 length: 18 amino acids. In nucleotides, the CDR3 is TGTGCCACCGGCAGAGACTTCCCCGAGTTAGCAGGGGAGGATACGCAGTATTTT. Encoded protein: CATGRDFPELAGEDTQYF.

This clonotype was seen at least ten times. The chain combines TRBV19 with TRBJ1-1, with D hard to call. CDR1 and CDR2 (germline): LNHDA, SQIVND (reference sequence). Trimming removed 4 bases at V and 0 bases at J, with 9 bases between. The CDR3 length is 14 residues. The CDR3 DNA reads TGTGCCAGTAGTAGGGGTTACCTGAACACTGAAGCTTTCTTT. This translates into CASSRGYLNTEAFF.

The CDR3 protein is CASSFSPISGANVLTF. The DNA for the CDR3 is TGCGCCAGCAGCTTCTCCCCCATCTCTGGGGCCAACGTCCTGACTTTC. V is TRBV5-1 and J is TRBJ2-6; unclear D gene. The CDR3 length is 16 residues. In germline, CDR1 is SGHRS, CDR2 YFSETQ. The V end lost 2 bases, the J end lost 0 bases, and 9 bases lay between the germline ends.

There are many counts of this clonotype. The genes are TRBV4-1 and TRBJ2-7; 7 positions agree with TRBD1. Germline V gene lookup returns CDR1 MGHRA and CDR2 YSYEKL. V shed 4 bases, J shed 7 bases, and the junction held 7 bases outside the gene matches. The CDR3 is made up of 13 amino acids. CDR3 residues: CASSPGTAREQYF. For the CDR3, the DNA is TGCGCCAGCAGCCCTGGGACAGCTAGGGAGCAGTACTTC.

The genes are TRBV27 and TRBJ2-3; D gene ambiguous. V was trimmed by 5 bases and J by 0 bases, leaving 9 bases between them. The CDR3 spans 14 residues. Germline V lookup: CDR1 MNHEY, CDR2 SMNVEV (reference sequence). The CDR3 DNA follows: TGTGCCAGCAGTGGGTTGCTTAGCACAGATACGCAGTATTTT. Translated: CASSGLLSTDTQYF.

The table lists this clonotype with many counts. V usage is TRBV13 and J usage is TRBJ2-3; 8 bases align to TRBD2. CDR1 and CDR2 (germline): PRHDT, FYEKMQ (reference sequence). The CDR3 sequence is 15 residues long. V lost 4 bases to trimming and J lost 2 bases; unmatched junction nucleotides: 5. The CDR3 loop is CASSSQTSVTDTQYF. CDR3 in DNA: TGTGCCAGCAGCTCCCAGACTAGCGTCACAGATACGCAGTATTTT.

The J gene is TRBJ1-1, the V gene TRBV28; D gene unclear. Trimming stripped 6 bases from V and 0 bases from J, with 11 bases between. The CDR3 totals 14 residues. Germline CDR1 is MDHEN and CDR2 is SYDVKM. CDR3 nucleotides: TGTGCCAGCAGGGGTTCAGACATGAACACTGAAGCTTTCTTT. Translation: CASRGSDMNTEAFF.

In its sample, this clonotype was seen many times. The V gene is TRBV12-3 or TRBV12-4, the J gene TRBJ1-1; possible D gene TRBD1, 6 bases. V dropped 7 bases and J dropped 4 bases, with 16 bases sitting between them. CDR3 length: 14 residues. The chain's CDR3 is CASTLGGRSTEAFF. In DNA, the CDR3 is TGTGCCAGCACCCTAGGGGGTAGATCCACTGAAGCTTTCTTT.

Details on this clonotype: A read error is possible here, since a much larger clone lies one base away. The chain is built from TRBV4-2 and TRBJ2-7, with 10 bases lining up with TRBD1. Germline V gives CDR1 LGHNA, CDR2 YNFKEQ. The V and J ends lost 4 bases and 3 bases, in that order; junction bases with no gene match: 6. CDR3 length: 15 residues. As DNA, the CDR3 is TGTGCCAGCAGCCCGACCGGGACAGGGGTCTACGAGCAGTACTTC. It is translated as CASSPTGTGVYEQYF.

This clonotype was seen many times. This sequence joins TRBV7-2 and TRBJ1-3; no clear D. Per the germline V gene, CDR1 is SGHTA and CDR2 is FQGNSA. The CDR3 runs 16 residues. With 5 bases removed from V and 6 bases from J, the gap between germline ends came to 20 bases. In DNA, the CDR3 is TGTGCCAGCAGCCCAAGACCCTTAAACGAAGAAAACACCATATATTTT. Residues: CASSPRPLNEENTIYF.

This rearrangement joins TRBV6-2 or TRBV6-3 to TRBJ1-5; TRBD1 might be the D (5 bases). The CDR3 totals 13 residues. Germline V gene data show CDR1 as MNHEY and CDR2 as SVGEGT. V was pared by 3 bases and J by 7 bases, with 10 bases between. CDR3 region: CASSYEGWQPQHF. The CDR3 region has the DNA TGTGCCAGCAGTTATGAGGGGTGGCAGCCCCAGCATTTT.

This clonotype came up a few times. The chain combines TRBV29-1 with TRBJ1-2; 8 positions agree with TRBD1. This CDR3 has 13 amino acids. The V gene's germline CDR1 is SQVTM and CDR2 ANQGSEA. J gave up 6 bases and V 5 bases, and 8 bases lay outside the gene matches. The CDR3 bases are TGCAGCGTTAAGGGCAGGGGGCCGAATGGCTACACCTTC. As protein: CSVKGRGPNGYTF.

This clonotype appeared many times. The chain couples TRBV6-4 to TRBJ1-2; D unclear. The CDR3 contains 12 residues. The germline CDR1 and CDR2 sequences are MRHNA and SNTAGT. V gave up 3 bases and J gave up 5 bases, with 7 bases separating them. The chain's CDR3 is CASSEPGYGYTF. In nucleotides, the CDR3 is TGTGCCAGCAGTGAGCCCGGGTATGGCTACACCTTC.

The chain links TRBV7-9 to TRBJ2-1; TRBD2 agrees at 8 bases. The CDR3 totals 16 residues. J gave up 5 bases and V 5 bases, and 11 bases lay outside the gene matches. Germline CDR1 is SEHNR and CDR2 is FQNEAQ (reference sequence). The CDR3 DNA reads TGTGCCAGCAGCCCCCGTGGGCGGGGGGCGAACAATGAGCAGTTCTTC. Translation gives CASSPRGRGANNEQFF.

About this clonotype: A much larger clone differs by one base, so this may be a read error. V and J are TRBV7-9 and TRBJ1-1; weak D call: TRBD1 (5 bases). There are 14 residues in the CDR3. Looked up from germline, CDR1 is SEHNR and CDR2 is FQNEAQ (reference sequence). V lost 5 bases to trimming and J lost 1 base, with 11 bases between them. DNA for the CDR3: TGTGCCAGCAGCGCAGGGTTTAGGAACACTGAAGCTTTCTTT. Its translation is CASSAGFRNTEAFF.

The sample holds a few counts of this clonotype. The chain couples TRBV19 to TRBJ1-3; 7 nucleotides line up with TRBD1. The CDR3 is 14 amino acids. Per the germline V gene, CDR1 is LNHDA and CDR2 is SQIVND (reference sequence). The V segment lost 3 bases and the J segment 2 bases; nucleotides outside the gene matches: 1. CDR3 nucleotides: TGTGCCAGTAGTATCAGGGGGACTGGAAACACCATATATTTT. Protein: CASSIRGTGNTIYF.